A single sample is the source of the 8 T cell receptor beta chains below, sequenced in a study of OX40 agonist ivuxolimab in advanced cancers. The assay was immunoSEQ multiplex PCR, and TCRdb's table has in-frame clones only and misses some. The sample consists of under 65,000 clones, approximately 89% of them appearing once. The source was CD4+ or CD8+ T cells sorted from blood, collected in a trial of the OX40 agonist ivuxolimab. Receptors were obtained from an adult with an advanced solid tumor such as melanoma, head and neck, liver or kidney cancer.

V is TRBV12-5 and J is TRBJ2-1, with 12 bases matching TRBD2. The germline V gene has CDR1 LGHNT and CDR2 FRNRAP. The CDR3 is 14 amino acids. CDR3: CASKQTSGSNEQFF. In DNA, the CDR3 is TGTGCCAGTAAACAGACTAGCGGGAGCAATGAGCAGTTCTTC. The full variable domain, in which reference TRBV12-5 and TRBJ2-1 provide the parts outside the CDR3, is DARVTQTPRHKVTEMGQEVTMRCQPILGHNTVFWYRQTMMQGLELLAYFRNRAPLDDSGMPKDRFSAEMPDATLATLKIQPSEPRDSAVYFCASKQTSGSNEQFFGPGTRLTVL.

Of note for this clone: One end of the junction is discordant with germline, which a read error may explain. The chain combines TRBV6-5 with TRBJ2-7; D possibly corresponds to TRBD2 (6 bases). The CDR3 runs 14 residues. From germline, CDR1 is MNHEY and CDR2 SVGAGI. CDR3 sequence (DNA): TGTGCCAGCAGCCTACGGGGGACCTCCGACGAGCAGTACTTC. Its protein product is CASSLRGTSDEQYF.

This clone was seen just once. The CDR3 reads CSVALTGGYNQPQHF. The CDR3 DNA is TGCAGCGTTGCCCTGACAGGGGGTTACAATCAGCCCCAGCATTTT. V usage is TRBV29-1 and J usage is TRBJ1-5, with TRBD1 matching over 9 bases. The J segment lost 3 bases and the V segment lost 4 bases, leaving 7 bases of the junction unmatched. Germline CDR1 reads SQVTM; CDR2 reads ANQGSEA. This CDR3 has 15 residues.

This clone was detected only once. The chain combines TRBV2 with TRBJ1-4, with D perhaps matching TRBD1 (5 bases). The CDR3 loop spans 14 amino acids. With 3 bases removed from V and 1 base from J, the gap between germline ends came to 6 bases. Looked up from germline, CDR1 is SNHLY and CDR2 is FYNNEI. The CDR3 region is CASSEGGTNEKLFF. For the CDR3, the DNA is TGTGCCAGCAGTGAGGGGGGAACTAATGAAAAACTGTTTTTT.

The chain combines TRBV19 with TRBJ1-2, with D possibly TRBD1 on 6 matching bases. The CDR3 loop spans 13 amino acids. The V gene lost 6 bases and the J gene lost 7 bases, with 15 bases spanning the gap. The germline CDR1 and CDR2 sequences are LNHDA and SQIVND (reference sequence). DNA for the CDR3: TGTGCCAGTAGGCTTCAGGGGAGTTCTGGCTACACCTTC. It specifies CASRLQGSSGYTF.

This clone was seen only once. The rearrangement links TRBV7-2 to TRBJ2-7, with 10 bases identical to TRBD2. V dropped 4 bases and J dropped 4; count of bases not matched to a gene: 1. Germline V gives CDR1 SGHTA, CDR2 FQGNSA. CDR3 length: 13 amino acids. The CDR3 nucleotides read TGTGCCAGCAGCTCGACTAGCGGGTACGAGCAGTACTTC. This translates into CASSSTSGYEQYF.

CDR3 sequence (DNA): TGTGCCAGTAGTATAGCCCTCCCGACGGAGACCCAGTACTTC. Protein: CASSIALPTETQYF. This chain connects TRBV19 to TRBJ2-5; D is undetermined. This CDR3 spans 14 amino acids. V gave up 1 base and J gave up 5 bases, with 11 bases separating them. Per the germline V gene, CDR1 is LNHDA and CDR2 is SQIVND (reference sequence).

The genes are TRBV18 and TRBJ2-3; 8 bases match TRBD1. The CDR3 is made up of 15 amino acids. Germline trimming cut 6 bases from V and 5 bases from J; bases unmatched to any gene: 10. The germline gives CDR1 KGHSH, CDR2 LQKENI. In DNA form, the CDR3 reads TGTGCCAGCTCCCGAAGTCAACAGGGGGGAGATACGCAGTATTTT. Protein sequence: CASSRSQQGGDTQYF. Full variable domain (remainder filled in from reference TRBV18 and TRBJ2-3): NAGVMQNPRHLVRRRGQEARLRCSPMKGHSHVYWYRQLPEEGLKFMVYLQKENIIDESGMPKERFSAEFPKEGPSILRIQQVVRGDSAAYFCASSRSQQGGDTQYFGPGTRLTVL.